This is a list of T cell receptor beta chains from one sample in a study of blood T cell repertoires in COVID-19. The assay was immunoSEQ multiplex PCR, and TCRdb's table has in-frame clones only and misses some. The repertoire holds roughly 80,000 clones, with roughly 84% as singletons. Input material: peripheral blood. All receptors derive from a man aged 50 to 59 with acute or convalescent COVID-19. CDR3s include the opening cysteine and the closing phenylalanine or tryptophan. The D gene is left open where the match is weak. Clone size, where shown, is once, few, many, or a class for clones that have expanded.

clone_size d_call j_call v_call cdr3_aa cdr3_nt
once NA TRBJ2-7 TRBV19 CASSNGQKILYEQYF TGTGCCAGTAGTAATGGACAGAAGATTCTCTACGAGCAGTACTTC
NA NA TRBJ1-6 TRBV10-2 CASSEPGRPLYNSPLHF TGCGCCAGCAGTGAGCCTGGGAGACCCCTCTATAATTCACCCCTCCACTTT
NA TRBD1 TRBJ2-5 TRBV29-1 CSVGGTDEETQYF TGCAGCGTTGGAGGGACAGACGAAGAGACCCAGTACTTC
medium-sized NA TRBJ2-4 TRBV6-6 CASSYSNSRNIQYF TGTGCCAGCAGTTACTCGAATAGTAGAAACATTCAGTACTTC
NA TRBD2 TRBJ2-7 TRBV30 CAWSFASGRAYEQYF TGTGCCTGGAGTTTTGCCAGCGGGAGAGCCTACGAGCAGTACTTC
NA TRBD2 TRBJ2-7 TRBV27 CASSNAGTSGSYEQYF TGTGCCAGCTCAAATGCTGGGACTAGCGGGAGCTACGAGCAGTACTTC
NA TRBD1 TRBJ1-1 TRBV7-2 CASSSTGAIGFF TGTGCCAGCAGCTCGACAGGGGCGATCGGTTTCTTT
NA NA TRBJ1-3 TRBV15 CATERGGTGNTIYF TGTGCCACCGAAAGGGGCGGCACTGGAAACACCATATATTTT
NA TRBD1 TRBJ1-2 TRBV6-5 CASSNDRGGLGYTF TGTGCCAGCAGTAATGACAGGGGAGGTTTGGGCTACACCTTC
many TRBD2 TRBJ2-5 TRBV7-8 CASSWGLAGGGETQYF TGTGCCAGCAGCTGGGGACTAGCGGGCGGGGGGGAGACCCAGTACTTC
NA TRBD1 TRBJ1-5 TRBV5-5 CASSSGTGVEPQHF TGTGCCAGCAGCTCCGGGACAGGGGTCGAGCCCCAGCATTTT
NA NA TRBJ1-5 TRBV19 CASSIHRGVNQPQHF TGTGCCAGTAGTATACACCGGGGGGTAAATCAGCCCCAGCATTTT
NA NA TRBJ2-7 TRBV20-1 CSASFGGSYEQYF TGCAGTGCTAGTTTTGGAGGCTCCTACGAGCAGTACTTC
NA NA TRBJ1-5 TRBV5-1 CASSLAGGRGNQPQHF TGCGCCAGCAGCTTGGCCGGCGGAAGAGGCAATCAGCCCCAGCATTTT
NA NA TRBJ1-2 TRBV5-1 CASSSQRGFYGYTF TGCGCCAGCAGCTCCCAACGGGGGTTCTATGGCTACACCTTC
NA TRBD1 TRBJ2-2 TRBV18 CASSGQGANTGELFF TGTGCCAGCTCTGGACAGGGGGCGAACACCGGGGAGCTGTTTTTT
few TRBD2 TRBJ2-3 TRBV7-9 CASSLVSAGGTDTQYF TGTGCCAGCAGCTTAGTAAGCGCGGGAGGCACAGATACGCAGTATTTT
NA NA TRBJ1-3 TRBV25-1 CASSLAGNTIYF TGTGCCAGCAGTCTCGCTGGAAACACCATATATTTT
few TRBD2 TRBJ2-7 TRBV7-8 CASSLLISGTRNEQYF TGTGCCAGCAGCTTATTAATCTCCGGGACTAGGAACGAGCAGTACTTC
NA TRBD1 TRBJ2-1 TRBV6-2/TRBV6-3 CASSRTGTGTYYNEQFF TGTGCCAGCAGCCGCACCGGGACAGGGACCTACTACAATGAGCAGTTCTTC
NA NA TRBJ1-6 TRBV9 CASSVGGSYNSPLHF TGTGCCAGCAGCGTGGGGGGCTCCTATAATTCACCCCTCCACTTT
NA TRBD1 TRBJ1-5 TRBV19 CASSRDRGVHQPQHF TGTGCCAGTAGTAGGGACAGGGGGGTCCATCAGCCCCAGCATTTT
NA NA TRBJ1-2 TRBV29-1 CSVVEGNYGYTF TGCAGCGTTGTGGAGGGGAACTATGGCTACACCTTC
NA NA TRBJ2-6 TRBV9 CASSVDYLPGRGANVLTF TGTGCCAGCAGCGTAGATTACTTACCTGGGCGAGGGGCCAACGTCCTGACTTTC
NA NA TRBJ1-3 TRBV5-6 CASSLRGTGNTIYF TGTGCCAGCAGCTTGAGAGGGACTGGAAACACCATATATTTT
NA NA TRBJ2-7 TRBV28 CASSLGGEQYF TGTGCCAGCAGTTTGGGGGGAGAGCAGTACTTC
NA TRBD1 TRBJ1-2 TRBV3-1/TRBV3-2 CASGGTGINYGYTF TGTGCCAGCGGCGGGACAGGGATAAACTATGGCTACACCTTC
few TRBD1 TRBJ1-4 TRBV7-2 CASSQIWDSFEKLFF TGTGCCAGCAGCCAAATTTGGGACAGTTTTGAAAAACTGTTTTTT
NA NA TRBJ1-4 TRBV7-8 CASSLGVAGKLFF TGTGCCAGCAGCTTAGGGGTAGCCGGGAAACTGTTTTTT
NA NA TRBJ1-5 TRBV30 CAWSTRSNQPQHF TGTGCCTGGAGCACGCGTAGCAATCAGCCCCAGCATTTT
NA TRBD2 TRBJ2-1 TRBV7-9 CASSFGTSDNEQFF TGTGCCAGCAGCTTCGGGACTAGCGACAATGAGCAGTTCTTC
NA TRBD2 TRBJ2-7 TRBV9 CASSPRAGVSEQYF TGTGCCAGCAGCCCTAGGGCGGGAGTGTCCGAGCAGTACTTC
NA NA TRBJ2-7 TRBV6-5 CASSYQAAQYF TGTGCCAGCAGTTATCAAGCCGCGCAGTACTTC
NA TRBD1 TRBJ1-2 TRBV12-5 CASGGGQGYGYTF TGTGCTAGTGGTGGGGGACAGGGTTATGGCTACACCTTC
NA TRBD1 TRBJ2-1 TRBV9 CASSVGGQGENEQFF TGTGCCAGCAGCGTAGGGGGACAGGGCGAGAATGAGCAGTTCTTC
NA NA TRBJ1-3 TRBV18 CASSQTFGGSSGNTIYF TGTGCCAGCTCACAAACCTTCGGGGGGTCCTCTGGAAACACCATATATTTT
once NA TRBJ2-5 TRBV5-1 CASSLGAFQETQYF TGCGCCAGCAGCTTGGGGGCATTCCAAGAGACCCAGTACTTC